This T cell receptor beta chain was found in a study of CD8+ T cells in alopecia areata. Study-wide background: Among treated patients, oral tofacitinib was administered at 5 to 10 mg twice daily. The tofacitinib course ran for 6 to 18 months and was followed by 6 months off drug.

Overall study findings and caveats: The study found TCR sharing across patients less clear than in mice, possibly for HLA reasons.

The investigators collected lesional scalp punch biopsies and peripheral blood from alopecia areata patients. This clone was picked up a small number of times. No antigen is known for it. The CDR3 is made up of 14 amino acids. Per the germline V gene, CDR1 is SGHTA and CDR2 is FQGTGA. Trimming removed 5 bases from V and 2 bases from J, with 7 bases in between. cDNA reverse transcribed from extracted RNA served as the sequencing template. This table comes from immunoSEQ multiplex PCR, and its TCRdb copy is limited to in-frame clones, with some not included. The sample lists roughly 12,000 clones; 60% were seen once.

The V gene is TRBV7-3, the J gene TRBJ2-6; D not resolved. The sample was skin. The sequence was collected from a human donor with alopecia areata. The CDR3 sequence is CASSPSAGANVLTF. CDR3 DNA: TGTGCCAGCAGCCCGAGTGCTGGGGCCAACGTCCTGACTTTC.